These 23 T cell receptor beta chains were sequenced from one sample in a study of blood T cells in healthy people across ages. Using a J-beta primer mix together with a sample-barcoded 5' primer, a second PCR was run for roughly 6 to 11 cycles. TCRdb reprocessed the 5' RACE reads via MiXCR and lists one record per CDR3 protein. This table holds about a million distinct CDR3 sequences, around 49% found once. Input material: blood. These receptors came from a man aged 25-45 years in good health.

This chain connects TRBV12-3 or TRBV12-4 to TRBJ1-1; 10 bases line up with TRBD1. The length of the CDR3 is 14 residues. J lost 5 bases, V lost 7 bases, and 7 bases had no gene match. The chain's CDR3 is CASTLGTGETEAFF. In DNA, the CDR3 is TGTGCCAGCACCCTGGGGACAGGGGAGACTGAAGCTTTCTTT.

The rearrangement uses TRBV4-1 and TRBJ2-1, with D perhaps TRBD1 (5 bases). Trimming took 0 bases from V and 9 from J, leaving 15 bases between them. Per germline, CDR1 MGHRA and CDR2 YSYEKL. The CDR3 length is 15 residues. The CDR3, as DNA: TGCGCCAGCAGCCAAGATGGATTCAGGGTGGGTGAGCAGTTCTTC. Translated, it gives CASSQDGFRVGEQFF.

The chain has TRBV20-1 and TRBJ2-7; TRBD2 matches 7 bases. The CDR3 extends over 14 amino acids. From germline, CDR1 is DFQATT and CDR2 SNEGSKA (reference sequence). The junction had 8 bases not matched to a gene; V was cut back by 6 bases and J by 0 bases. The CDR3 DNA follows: TGCAGTGCCCCCGGGACTATCTCCTCCTACGAGCAGTACTTC. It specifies CSAPGTISSYEQYF.

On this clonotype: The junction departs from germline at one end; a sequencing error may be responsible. CDR3 amino acids: CVSTISKDEQYF. The CDR3 DNA reads as TGTGTCAGCACGATCTCAAAGGACGAGCAGTACTTC. This chain uses TRBV6-2 or TRBV6-3 with TRBJ2-7; no reliable D call. The CDR3 contains 12 residues. The germline CDR1 and CDR2 sequences are MNHEY and SVGEGT.

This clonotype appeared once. The CDR3: CASMVGETQYF. The CDR3 DNA is TGTGCCAGCATGGTCGGAGAGACCCAGTACTTC. V and J are TRBV12-3 or TRBV12-4 and TRBJ2-7; no reliable D call. The closer fit of TRBJ2-5 to the DNA end suggests the J call may be wrong. There are 11 residues in the CDR3.

The CDR3 bases are TGTGCCAGCAGCCAAGATCTGGACAACCACGAGCAGTACTTC. This gives the protein CASSQDLDNHEQYF. The chain employs TRBV3-1 and TRBJ2-7; D is possibly TRBD1 (5 bases). Germline values: CDR1 LGHDT, CDR2 YNNKEL (reference sequence). CDR3 length: 14 amino acids. V was cut by 0 bases and J by 5 bases, with 11 bases left in between.

The CDR3 spells CASSLLSGGRAFF. The CDR3 DNA sequence: TGCGCCAGCAGCCTCCTCAGCGGGGGCAGAGCTTTCTTT. The chain employs TRBV5-1 and TRBJ1-1; D is possibly TRBD1 (6 bases). Germline CDR1 reads SGHRS; CDR2 reads YFSETQ. The CDR3 runs to 13 residues. V was shortened by 4 bases and J by 10 bases, with 17 bases between the two germline ends. Combining the CDR3 with reference TRBV5-1 and TRBJ1-1 gives the whole variable domain KAGVTQTPRYLIKTRGQQVTLSCSPISGHRSVSWYQQTPGQGLQFLFEYFSETQRNKGNFPGRFSGRQFSNSRSEMNVSTLELGDSALYLCASSLLSGGRAFFGQGTRLTVV.

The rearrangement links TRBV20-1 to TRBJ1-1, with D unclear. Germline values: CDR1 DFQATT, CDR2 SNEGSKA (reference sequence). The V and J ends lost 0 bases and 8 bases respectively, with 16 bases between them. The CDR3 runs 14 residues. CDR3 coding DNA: TGCAGTGCTAGAGATAGTAGTGAGCACCGAGAAGCTTTCTTT. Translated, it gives CSARDSSEHREAFF.

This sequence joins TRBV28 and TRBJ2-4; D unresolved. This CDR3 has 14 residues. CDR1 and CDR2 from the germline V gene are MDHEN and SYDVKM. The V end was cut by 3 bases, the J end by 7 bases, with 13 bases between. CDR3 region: CASSFHSEVNIQYF. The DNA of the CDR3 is TGTGCCAGCAGTTTCCACAGTGAGGTGAACATTCAGTACTTC.

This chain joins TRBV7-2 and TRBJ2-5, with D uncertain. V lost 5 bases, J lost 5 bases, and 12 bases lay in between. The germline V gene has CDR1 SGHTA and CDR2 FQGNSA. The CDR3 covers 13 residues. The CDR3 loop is CASSLDYGETQYF. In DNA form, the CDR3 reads TGTGCCAGCAGCCTAGATTACGGGGAGACCCAGTACTTC.

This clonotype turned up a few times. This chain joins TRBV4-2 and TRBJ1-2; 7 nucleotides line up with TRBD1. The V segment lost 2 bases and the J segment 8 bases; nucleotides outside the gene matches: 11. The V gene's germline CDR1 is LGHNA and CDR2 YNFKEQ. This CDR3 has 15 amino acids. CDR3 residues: CASSQSQGELRGYTF. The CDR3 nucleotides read TGTGCCAGCAGCCAATCCCAGGGGGAGTTGCGGGGCTACACCTTC.

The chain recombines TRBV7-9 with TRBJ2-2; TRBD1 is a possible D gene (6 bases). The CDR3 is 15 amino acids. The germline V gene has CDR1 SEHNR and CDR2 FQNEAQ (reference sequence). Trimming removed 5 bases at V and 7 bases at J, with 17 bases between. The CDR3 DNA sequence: TGTGCCAGCAGCCCCCTAGGGGGAACCGTCGGGGAGCTGTTTTTT. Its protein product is CASSPLGGTVGELFF.

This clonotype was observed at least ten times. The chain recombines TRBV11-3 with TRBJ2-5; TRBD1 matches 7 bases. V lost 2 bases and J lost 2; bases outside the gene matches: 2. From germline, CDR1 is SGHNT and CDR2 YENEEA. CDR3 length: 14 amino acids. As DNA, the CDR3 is TGTGCCAGCAGCTTACGACAGGGACAAGAGACCCAGTACTTC. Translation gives CASSLRQGQETQYF. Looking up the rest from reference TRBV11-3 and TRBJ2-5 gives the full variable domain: EAGVVQSPRYKIIEKKQPVAFWCNPISGHNTLYWYLQNLGQGPELLIRYENEEAVDDSQLPKDRFSAERLKGVDSTLKIQPAELGDSAVYLCASSLRQGQETQYFGPGTRLLVL.

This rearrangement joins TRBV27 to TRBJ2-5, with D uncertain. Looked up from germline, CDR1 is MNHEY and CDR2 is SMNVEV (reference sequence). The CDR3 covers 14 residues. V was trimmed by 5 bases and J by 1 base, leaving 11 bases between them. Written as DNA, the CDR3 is TGTGCCAGCAGTAAAAACTCTCGCCAAGAGACCCAGTACTTC. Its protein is CASSKNSRQETQYF.

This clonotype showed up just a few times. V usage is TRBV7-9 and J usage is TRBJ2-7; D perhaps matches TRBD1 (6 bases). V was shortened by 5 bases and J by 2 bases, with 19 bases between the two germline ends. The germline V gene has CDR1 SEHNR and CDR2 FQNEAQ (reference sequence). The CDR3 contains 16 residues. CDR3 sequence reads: CASSSQGHLKAYEQYF. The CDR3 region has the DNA TGTGCCAGCAGCAGTCAGGGACACCTAAAGGCCTACGAGCAGTACTTC.

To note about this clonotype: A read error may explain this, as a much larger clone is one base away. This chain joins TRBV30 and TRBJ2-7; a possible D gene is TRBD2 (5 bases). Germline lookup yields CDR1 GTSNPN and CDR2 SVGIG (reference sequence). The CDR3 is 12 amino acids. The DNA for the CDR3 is TGTGCCGGGAGACGGGATTCCTACGAGCAGTACTTC. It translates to CAGRRDSYEQYF.

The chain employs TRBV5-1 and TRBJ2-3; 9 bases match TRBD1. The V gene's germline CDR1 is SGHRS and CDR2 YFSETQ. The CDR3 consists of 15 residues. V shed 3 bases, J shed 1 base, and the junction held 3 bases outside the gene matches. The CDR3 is CASSWGQGGTDTQYF. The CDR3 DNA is TGCGCCAGCAGCTGGGGACAGGGCGGCACAGATACGCAGTATTTT. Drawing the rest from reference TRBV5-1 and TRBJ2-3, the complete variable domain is KAGVTQTPRYLIKTRGQQVTLSCSPISGHRSVSWYQQTPGQGLQFLFEYFSETQRNKGNFPGRFSGRQFSNSRSEMNVSTLELGDSALYLCASSWGQGGTDTQYFGPGTRLTVL.

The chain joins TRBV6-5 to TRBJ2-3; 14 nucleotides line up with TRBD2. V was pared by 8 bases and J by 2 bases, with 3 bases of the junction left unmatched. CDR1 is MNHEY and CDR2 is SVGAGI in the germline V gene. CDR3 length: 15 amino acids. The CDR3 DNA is TGTGCCAGCGGGACTAGCGGGGGAATCACAGATACGCAGTATTTT. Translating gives CASGTSGGITDTQYF.

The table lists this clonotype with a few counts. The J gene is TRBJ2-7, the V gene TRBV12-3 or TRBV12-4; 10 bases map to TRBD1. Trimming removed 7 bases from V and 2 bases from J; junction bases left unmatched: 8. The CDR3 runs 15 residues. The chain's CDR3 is CASTLGQGGTYEQYF. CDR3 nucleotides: TGTGCCAGCACCCTCGGACAGGGGGGGACCTACGAGCAGTACTTC.

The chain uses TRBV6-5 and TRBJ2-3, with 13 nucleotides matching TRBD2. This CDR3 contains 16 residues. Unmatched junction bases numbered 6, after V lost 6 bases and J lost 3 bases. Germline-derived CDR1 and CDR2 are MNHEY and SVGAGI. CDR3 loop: CASRTLAGGLTDTQYF. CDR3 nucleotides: TGTGCCAGCAGAACACTAGCGGGGGGGCTGACAGATACGCAGTATTTT.

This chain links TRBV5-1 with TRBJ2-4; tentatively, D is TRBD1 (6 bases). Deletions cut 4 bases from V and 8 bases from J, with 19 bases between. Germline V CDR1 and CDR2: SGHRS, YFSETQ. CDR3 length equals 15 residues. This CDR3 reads CASSRSSDRPDIQYF. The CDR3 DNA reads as TGCGCCAGCAGCCGAAGCTCCGACAGGCCGGACATTCAGTACTTC.

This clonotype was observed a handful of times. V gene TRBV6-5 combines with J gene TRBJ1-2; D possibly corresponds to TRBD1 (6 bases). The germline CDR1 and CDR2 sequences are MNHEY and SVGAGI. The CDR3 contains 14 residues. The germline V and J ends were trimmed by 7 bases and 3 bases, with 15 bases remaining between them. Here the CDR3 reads CASKVGWGHYGYTF. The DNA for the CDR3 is TGTGCCAGCAAGGTGGGATGGGGGCACTATGGCTACACCTTC.

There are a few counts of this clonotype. The CDR3 coding sequence is TGCAGTGCTAGAGATAGAGGTATAGGTGGCAACACAGATACGCAGTATTTT. Translating it yields CSARDRGIGGNTDTQYF. The chain recombines TRBV20-1 with TRBJ2-3; D ambiguous. V lost 0 bases, J lost 2 bases, and 18 bases lay in between. This CDR3 is built from 17 residues. Germline values: CDR1 DFQATT, CDR2 SNEGSKA (reference sequence).